Listed below are T cell receptor beta chains from one sample, sequenced in a study of blood T cell repertoires in COVID-19. Sequenced by immunoSEQ multiplex PCR; TCRdb stores in-frame clones only, minus some. The repertoire has about 81,000 clones, 89% of them found once; the top ten carry about 5%. The material sequenced was peripheral blood. Every receptor here comes from a woman older than 75 with active COVID-19. The CDR3 runs from the conserved cysteine through the conserved F or W. A D gene is named only where the DNA matches it firmly. A clone size is listed for some rows: how often the clone was seen (once, few, many), or a class if it is expanded.

clone_size d_call j_call v_call cdr3_nt cdr3_aa
. . TRBJ2-7 TRBV9 TGTGCCAGCAGCGTAGGAGCTAGCGAGGCCTACGAGCAGTACTTC CASSVGASEAYEQYF
. . TRBJ1-1 TRBV5-1 TGCGCCAGCAGATCCGCGACAGTATCTGAAGCTTTCTTT CASRSATVSEAFF
. . TRBJ2-4 TRBV5-1 TGCGCCAGCAGCTTGGACCGGGACACCGGCATTCAGTACTTC CASSLDRDTGIQYF
once . TRBJ1-3 TRBV4-3 TGCGCCAGCAGCTATACTGCTGGAAACACCATATATTTT CASSYTAGNTIYF
. . TRBJ2-7 TRBV19 TGTGCCAGTAGTATAGATCTGAAGGAGTCCTACGAGCAGTACTTC CASSIDLKESYEQYF
. TRBD2 TRBJ2-2 TRBV20-1 TGCAGTGCTAGTTCCCCCGGACTAGCGGGAGGCCCCGGGAACACCGGGGAGCTGTTTTTT CSASSPGLAGGPGNTGELFF
. . TRBJ2-1 TRBV6-2/TRBV6-3 TGTGCCAGCAGTCAGGACTACATCGGTGCTGGTGAGCAGTTCTTC CASSQDYIGAGEQFF
. TRBD2 TRBJ2-4 TRBV19 TGTGCCAGTAGTATAGGAGGAGAGGGCGGGAGAGCCAAAAACATTCAGTACTTC CASSIGGEGGRAKNIQYF
. TRBD1 TRBJ1-1 TRBV27 TGTGCCAGCAGAGCAACAGGGGATGAAGCTTTCTTT CASRATGDEAFF
. TRBD2 TRBJ2-1 TRBV28 TGTGCCAGCACCCGCCTAGCGGGAGTTTACAATGAGCAGTTCTTC CASTRLAGVYNEQFF
. TRBD1 TRBJ2-5 TRBV30 TGTGCCTGGAGCGGGACAGGGGGCGCAGGGACCCAGTACTTC CAWSGTGGAGTQYF
. TRBD1 TRBJ2-6 TRBV23-1 TGCGCCAGCAGTCAGTTATCTCTCCGGGACAGGGGAAGCTCTGGGGCCAACGTCCTGACTTTC CASSQLSLRDRGSSGANVLTF
. TRBD2 TRBJ2-1 TRBV6-1 TGTGCCAGCAGTGGTACTTGGCGGGAGGGTGGGGATGAGCAGTTCTTC CASSGTWREGGDEQFF
. TRBD2 TRBJ2-1 TRBV14 TGTGCCAGCAGCCAAAGGGGGGCTAGCGGGAGAAATGAGCAGTTCTTC CASSQRGASGRNEQFF
. TRBD2 TRBJ2-7 TRBV28 TGTGCCAGCAGTGGGTGGGCTAGCGGGACCCACGAGCAGTACTTC CASSGWASGTHEQYF
. . TRBJ2-2 TRBV2 TGTGCCAGCTCAGGGGATGACGGGGAGCTGTTTTTT CASSGDDGELFF
. TRBD2 TRBJ2-1 TRBV27 TGTGCCAGCAGTTCCCCTACTAGCGGGAGGAACAATGAGCAGTTCTTC CASSSPTSGRNNEQFF
. TRBD2 TRBJ2-3 TRBV5-1 TGCGCCAGCAGCTCAATACTAGCGGGAGGGAAAGATACGCAGTATTTT CASSSILAGGKDTQYF
. TRBD2 TRBJ2-3 TRBV3-1/TRBV3-2 TGTGCCAGCAGCCTCCAGCGGGAGGGCACAGATACGCAGTATTTT CASSLQREGTDTQYF
. TRBD1 TRBJ2-3 TRBV9 TGTGCCAGCGGTGGACAGGGCGTATTAGATACGCAGTATTTT CASGGQGVLDTQYF